This T cell receptor (beta chain) was captured in a study of shared clonotypes between healthy human individuals. Study background: Every donor yielded three CD4 naive, three CD4 memory, two CD8 naive and one CD8 memory plate. Findings of the study overall: Some naive CD4 clonotypes, roughly 4.7%, turned up in common across four donors. Shared clonotypes across all four donors exceeded non-shared ones in generation probability.

CD45RO-negative, CCR7-selected cells formed the naive CD8 fraction, which excluded terminally differentiated effector memory CD45RA+ cells. Germline V gives CDR1 SGHRS, CDR2 YFSETQ. CDR3 length: 14 amino acids. V lost 1 base to trimming and J lost 3 bases, with 11 bases between them. The authors ran the assay at deep level. Sequencing used immunoSEQ multiplex PCR; TCRdb keeps in-frame clones, though not all of them. In the table there are about 870,000 clones, approximately 92% of which are singletons. Concerning this clone itself: The target antigen is unknown.

This TCR derives from a man in his thirties or forties in good health. V gene TRBV5-1 combines with J gene TRBJ2-7, with D unclear. Sequencing was performed on naive CD8+ T cells sorted from blood. CDR3: CASSLSADFYEQYF. As DNA, the CDR3 is TGCGCCAGCAGCTTGTCGGCGGATTTCTACGAGCAGTACTTC.